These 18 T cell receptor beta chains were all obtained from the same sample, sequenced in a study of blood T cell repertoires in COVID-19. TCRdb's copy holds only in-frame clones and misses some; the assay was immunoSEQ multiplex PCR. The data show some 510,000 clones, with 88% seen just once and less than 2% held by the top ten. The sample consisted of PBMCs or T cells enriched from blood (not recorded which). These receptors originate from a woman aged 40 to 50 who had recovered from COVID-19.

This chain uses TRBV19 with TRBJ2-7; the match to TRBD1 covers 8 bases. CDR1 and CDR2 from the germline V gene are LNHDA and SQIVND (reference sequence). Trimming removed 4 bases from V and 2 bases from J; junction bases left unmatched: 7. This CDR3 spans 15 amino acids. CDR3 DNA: TGTGCCAGTAGTAAACAAGGACAGGGCCCCTACGAGCAGTACTTC. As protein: CASSKQGQGPYEQYF.

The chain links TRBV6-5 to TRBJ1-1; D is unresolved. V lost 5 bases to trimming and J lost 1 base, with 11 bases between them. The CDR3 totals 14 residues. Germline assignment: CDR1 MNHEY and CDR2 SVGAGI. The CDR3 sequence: CASSTTAGNTEAFF. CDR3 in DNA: TGTGCCAGCAGTACAACAGCTGGGAACACTGAAGCTTTCTTT.

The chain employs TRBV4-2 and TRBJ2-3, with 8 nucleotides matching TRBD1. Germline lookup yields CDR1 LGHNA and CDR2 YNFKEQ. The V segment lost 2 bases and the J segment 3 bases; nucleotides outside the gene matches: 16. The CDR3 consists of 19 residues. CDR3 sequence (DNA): TGTGCCAGCAGCCAAAACGCTAGGACAGGGAGTGTAAGGACAGATACGCAGTATTTT. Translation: CASSQNARTGSVRTDTQYF.

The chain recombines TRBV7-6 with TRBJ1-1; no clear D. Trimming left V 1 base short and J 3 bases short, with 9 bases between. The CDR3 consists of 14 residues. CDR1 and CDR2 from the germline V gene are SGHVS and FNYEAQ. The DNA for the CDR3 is TGTGCCAGCAGCTTAGGCGGGAGTTACACTGAAGCTTTCTTT. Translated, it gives CASSLGGSYTEAFF.

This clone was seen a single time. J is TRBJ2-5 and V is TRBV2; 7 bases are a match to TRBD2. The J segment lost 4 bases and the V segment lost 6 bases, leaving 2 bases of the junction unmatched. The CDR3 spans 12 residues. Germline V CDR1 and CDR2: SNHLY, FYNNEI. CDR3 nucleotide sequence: TGTGCCAGCAGAGGCGGGAGAGAGACCCAGTACTTC. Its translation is CASRGGRETQYF.

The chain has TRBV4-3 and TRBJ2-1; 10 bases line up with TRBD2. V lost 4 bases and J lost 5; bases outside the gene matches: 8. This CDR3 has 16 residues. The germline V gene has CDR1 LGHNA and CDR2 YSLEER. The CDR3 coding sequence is TGCGCCAGCAGCCGAGCTCCTAGCGGGAGAGACAATGAGCAGTTCTTC. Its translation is CASSRAPSGRDNEQFF.

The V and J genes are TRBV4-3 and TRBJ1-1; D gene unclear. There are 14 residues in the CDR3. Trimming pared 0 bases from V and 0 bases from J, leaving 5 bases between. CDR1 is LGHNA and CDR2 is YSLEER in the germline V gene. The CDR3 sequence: CASSQEGMNTEAFF. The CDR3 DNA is TGCGCCAGCAGCCAAGAGGGCATGAACACTGAAGCTTTCTTT.

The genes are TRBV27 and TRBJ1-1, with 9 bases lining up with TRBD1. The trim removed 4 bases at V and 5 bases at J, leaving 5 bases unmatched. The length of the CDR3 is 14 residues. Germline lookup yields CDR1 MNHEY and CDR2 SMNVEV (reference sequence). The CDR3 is CASSYGQGRTEAFF. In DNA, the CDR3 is TGTGCCAGCAGTTATGGACAGGGGAGGACTGAAGCTTTCTTT.

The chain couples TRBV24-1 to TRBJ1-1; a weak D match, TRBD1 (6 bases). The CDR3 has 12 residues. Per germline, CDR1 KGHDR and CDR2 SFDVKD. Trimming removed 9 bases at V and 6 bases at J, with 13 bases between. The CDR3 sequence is CATLQQGSEAFF. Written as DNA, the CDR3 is TGTGCCACCTTGCAACAGGGTTCTGAAGCTTTCTTT.

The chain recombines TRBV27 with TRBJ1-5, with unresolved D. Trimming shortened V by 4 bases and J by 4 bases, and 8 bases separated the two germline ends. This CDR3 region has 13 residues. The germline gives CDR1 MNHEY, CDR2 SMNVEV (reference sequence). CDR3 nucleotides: TGTGCCAGCAGTTCACCAGGAAATCAGCCCCAGCATTTT. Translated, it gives CASSSPGNQPQHF.

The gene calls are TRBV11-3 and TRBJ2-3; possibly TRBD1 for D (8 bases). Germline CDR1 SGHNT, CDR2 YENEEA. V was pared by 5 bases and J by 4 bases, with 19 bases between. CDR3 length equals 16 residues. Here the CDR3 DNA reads TGTGCCAGCAGCCACAGGGGGGGGACGGCGGCAGATACGCAGTATTTT. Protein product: CASSHRGGTAADTQYF.

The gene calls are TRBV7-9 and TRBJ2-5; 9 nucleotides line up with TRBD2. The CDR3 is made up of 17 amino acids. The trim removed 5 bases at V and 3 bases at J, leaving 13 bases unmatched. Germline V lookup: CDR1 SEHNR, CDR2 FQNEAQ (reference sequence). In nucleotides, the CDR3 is TGTGCCAGCAGCCCGGGTATGATAGCGGGAGCGGAAGAGACCCAGTACTTC. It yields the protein CASSPGMIAGAEETQYF.

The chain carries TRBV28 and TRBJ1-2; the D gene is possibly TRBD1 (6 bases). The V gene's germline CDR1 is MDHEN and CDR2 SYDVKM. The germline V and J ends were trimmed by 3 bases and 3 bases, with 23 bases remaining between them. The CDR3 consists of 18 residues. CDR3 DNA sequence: TGTGCCAGCAGTTTTCTTACCAGGGGAGACGGAACTTACTATGGCTACACCTTC. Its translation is CASSFLTRGDGTYYGYTF.

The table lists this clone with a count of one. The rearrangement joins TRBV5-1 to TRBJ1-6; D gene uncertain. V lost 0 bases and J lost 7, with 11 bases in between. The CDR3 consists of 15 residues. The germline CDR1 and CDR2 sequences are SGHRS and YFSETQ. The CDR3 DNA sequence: TGCGCCAGCAGCTTGGAAGGCAGGTTAAATTCACCCCTCCACTTT. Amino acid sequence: CASSLEGRLNSPLHF.

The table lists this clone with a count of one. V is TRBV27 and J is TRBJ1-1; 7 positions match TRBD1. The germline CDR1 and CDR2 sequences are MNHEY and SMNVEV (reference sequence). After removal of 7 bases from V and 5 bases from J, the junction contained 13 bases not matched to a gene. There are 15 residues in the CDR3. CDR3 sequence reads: CASNPGTESSTEAFF. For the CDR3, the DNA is TGTGCCAGCAATCCAGGGACAGAGTCATCGACTGAAGCTTTCTTT.

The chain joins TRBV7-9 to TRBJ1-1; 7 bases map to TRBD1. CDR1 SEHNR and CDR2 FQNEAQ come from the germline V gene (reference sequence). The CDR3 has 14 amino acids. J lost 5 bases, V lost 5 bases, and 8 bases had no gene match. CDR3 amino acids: CASSPETRGTEAFF. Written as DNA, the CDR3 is TGTGCCAGCAGCCCAGAAACCAGGGGGACTGAAGCTTTCTTT.

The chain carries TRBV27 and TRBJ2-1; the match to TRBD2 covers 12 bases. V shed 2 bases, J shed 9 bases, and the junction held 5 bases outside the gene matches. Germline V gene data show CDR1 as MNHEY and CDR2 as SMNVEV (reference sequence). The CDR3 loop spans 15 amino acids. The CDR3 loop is CASSLSLAGGFEQFF. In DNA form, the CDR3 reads TGTGCCAGCAGTTTAAGTCTAGCGGGAGGGTTTGAGCAGTTCTTC.

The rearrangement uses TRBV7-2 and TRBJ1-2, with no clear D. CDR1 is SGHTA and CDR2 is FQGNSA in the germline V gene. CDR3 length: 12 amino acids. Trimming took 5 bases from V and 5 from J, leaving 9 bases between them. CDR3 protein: CASSLGVYGYTF. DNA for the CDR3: TGTGCCAGCAGCCTCGGGGTATATGGCTACACCTTC.